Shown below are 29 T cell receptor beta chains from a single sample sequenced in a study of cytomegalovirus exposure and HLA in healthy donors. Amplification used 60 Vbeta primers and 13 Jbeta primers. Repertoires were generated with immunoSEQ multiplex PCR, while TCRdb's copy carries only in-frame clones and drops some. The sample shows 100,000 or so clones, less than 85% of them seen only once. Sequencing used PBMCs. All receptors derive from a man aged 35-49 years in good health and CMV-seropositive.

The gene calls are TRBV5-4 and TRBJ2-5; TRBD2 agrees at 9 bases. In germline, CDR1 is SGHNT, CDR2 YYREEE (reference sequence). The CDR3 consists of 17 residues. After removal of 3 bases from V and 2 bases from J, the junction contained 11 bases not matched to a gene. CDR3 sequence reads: CASSSERGVPLQETQYF. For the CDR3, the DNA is TGTGCCAGCAGCTCTGAGCGGGGGGTCCCCCTACAAGAGACCCAGTACTTC.

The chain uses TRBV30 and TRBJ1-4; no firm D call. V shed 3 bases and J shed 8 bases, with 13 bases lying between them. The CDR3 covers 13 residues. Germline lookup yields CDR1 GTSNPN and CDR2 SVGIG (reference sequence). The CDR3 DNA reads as TGTGCCTGGAGCGCAACGCGGCGCGAAAAACTGTTTTTT. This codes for CAWSATRREKLFF.

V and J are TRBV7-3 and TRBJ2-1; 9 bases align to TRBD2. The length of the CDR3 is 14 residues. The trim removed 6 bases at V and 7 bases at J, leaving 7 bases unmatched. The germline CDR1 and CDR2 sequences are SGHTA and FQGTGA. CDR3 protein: CASSSPSGANEQFF. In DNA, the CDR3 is TGTGCCAGCAGTTCCCCTAGCGGGGCAAATGAGCAGTTCTTC. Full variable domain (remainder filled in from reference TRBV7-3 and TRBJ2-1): GAGVSQTPSNKVTEKGKYVELRCDPISGHTALYWYRQSLGQGPEFLIYFQGTGAADDSGLPNDRFFAVRPEGSVSTLKIQRTERGDSAVYLCASSSPSGANEQFFGPGTRLTVL.

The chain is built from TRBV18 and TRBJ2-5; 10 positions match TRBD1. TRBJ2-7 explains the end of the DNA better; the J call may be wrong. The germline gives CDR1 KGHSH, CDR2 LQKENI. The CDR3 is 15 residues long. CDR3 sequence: CASSSGQGTPYEQYF. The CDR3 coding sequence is TGTGCCAGCTCATCGGGACAGGGGACCCCCTACGAGCAGTACTTC.

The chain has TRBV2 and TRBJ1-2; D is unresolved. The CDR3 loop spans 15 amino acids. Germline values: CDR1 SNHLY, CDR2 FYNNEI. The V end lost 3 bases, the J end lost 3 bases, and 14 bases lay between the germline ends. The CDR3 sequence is CASSDSTPSDYGYTF. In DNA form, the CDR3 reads TGTGCCAGCAGTGATAGCACGCCGAGTGACTATGGCTACACCTTC.

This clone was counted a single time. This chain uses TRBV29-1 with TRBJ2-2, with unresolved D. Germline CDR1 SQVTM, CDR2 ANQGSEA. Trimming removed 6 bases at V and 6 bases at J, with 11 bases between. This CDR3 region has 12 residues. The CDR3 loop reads CSVGEVAGELFF. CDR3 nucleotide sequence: TGCAGCGTCGGCGAGGTAGCCGGGGAGCTGTTTTTT.

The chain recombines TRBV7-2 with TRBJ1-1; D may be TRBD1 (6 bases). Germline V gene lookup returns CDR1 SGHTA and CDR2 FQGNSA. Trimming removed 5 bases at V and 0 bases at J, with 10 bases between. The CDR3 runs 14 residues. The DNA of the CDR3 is TGTGCCAGCAGCCCCTACAGGGTGAACACTGAAGCTTTCTTT. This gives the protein CASSPYRVNTEAFF.

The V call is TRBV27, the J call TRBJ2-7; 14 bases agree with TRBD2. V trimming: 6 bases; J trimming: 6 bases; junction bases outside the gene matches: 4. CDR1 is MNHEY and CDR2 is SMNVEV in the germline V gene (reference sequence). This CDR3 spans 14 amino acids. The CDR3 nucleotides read TGTGCCAGCAGCTCGGGACTAGCGGGAGCCGAGCAGTACTTC. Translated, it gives CASSSGLAGAEQYF.

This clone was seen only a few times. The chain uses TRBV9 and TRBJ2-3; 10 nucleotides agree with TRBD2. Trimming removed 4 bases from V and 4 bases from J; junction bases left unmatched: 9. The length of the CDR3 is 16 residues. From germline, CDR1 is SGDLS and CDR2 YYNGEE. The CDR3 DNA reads TGTGCCAGCAGCCCATTTCCTAGCGGGGGATCAGATACGCAGTATTTT. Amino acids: CASSPFPSGGSDTQYF.

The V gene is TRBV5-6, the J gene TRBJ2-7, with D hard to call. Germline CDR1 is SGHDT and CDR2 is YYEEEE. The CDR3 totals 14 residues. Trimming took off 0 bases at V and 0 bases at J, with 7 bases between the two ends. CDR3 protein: CASSLVDSSYEQYF. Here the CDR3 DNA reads TGTGCCAGCAGCTTGGTCGATAGCTCCTACGAGCAGTACTTC. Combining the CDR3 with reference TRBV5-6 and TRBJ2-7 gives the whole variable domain DAGVTQSPTHLIKTRGQQVTLRCSPKSGHDTVSWYQQALGQGPQFIFQYYEEEERQRGNFPDRFSGHQFPNYSSELNVNALLLGDSALYLCASSLVDSSYEQYFGPGTRLTVT.

The CDR3 sequence is CASREVAGYTEAFF. In DNA form, the CDR3 reads TGTGCCAGTAGAGAAGTTGCGGGGTACACTGAAGCTTTCTTT. The chain recombines TRBV19 with TRBJ1-1; no reliable D call. The CDR3 length is 14 residues. CDR1 is LNHDA and CDR2 is SQIVND in the germline V gene (reference sequence). V was cut by 6 bases and J by 3 bases, with 14 bases left in between.

CDR3 loop: CASSYARRHLNTEAFF. CDR3 in DNA: TGTGCCAGCAGTTACGCGCGTCGACATTTGAACACTGAAGCTTTCTTT. This chain uses TRBV6-6 with TRBJ1-1; D gene uncertain. CDR1 is MNHNY and CDR2 is SVGAGI in the germline V gene (reference sequence). The germline V and J ends were trimmed by 2 bases and 0 bases, with 13 bases remaining between them. This CDR3 has 16 residues.

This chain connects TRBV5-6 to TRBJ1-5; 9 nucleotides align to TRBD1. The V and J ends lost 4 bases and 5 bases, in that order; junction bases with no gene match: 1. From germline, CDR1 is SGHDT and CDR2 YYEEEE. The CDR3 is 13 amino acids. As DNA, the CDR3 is TGTGCCAGCAGCAGGACAGGGGATCAGCCCCAGCATTTT. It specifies CASSRTGDQPQHF.

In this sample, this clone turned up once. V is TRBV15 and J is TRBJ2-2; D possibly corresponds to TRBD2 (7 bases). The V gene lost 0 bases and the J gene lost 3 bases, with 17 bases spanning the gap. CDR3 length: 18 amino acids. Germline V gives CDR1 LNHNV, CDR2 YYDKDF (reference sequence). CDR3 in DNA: TGTGCCACCAGCAGAGACGTCCTGGGGGGGGCGGACACCGGGGAGCTGTTTTTT. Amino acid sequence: CATSRDVLGGADTGELFF.

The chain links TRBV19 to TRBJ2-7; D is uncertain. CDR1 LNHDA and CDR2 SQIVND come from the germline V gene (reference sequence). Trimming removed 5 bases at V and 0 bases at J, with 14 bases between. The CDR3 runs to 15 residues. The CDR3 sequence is CASSRRLGSSYEQYF. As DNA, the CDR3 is TGTGCCAGTAGTCGGCGTCTAGGTAGCTCCTACGAGCAGTACTTC.

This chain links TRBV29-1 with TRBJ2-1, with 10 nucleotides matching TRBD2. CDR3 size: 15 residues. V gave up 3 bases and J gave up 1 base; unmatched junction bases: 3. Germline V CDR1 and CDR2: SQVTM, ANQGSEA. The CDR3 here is CSVEPSGSSYNEQFF. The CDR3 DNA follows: TGCAGCGTTGAGCCTAGCGGGAGTTCCTACAATGAGCAGTTCTTC.

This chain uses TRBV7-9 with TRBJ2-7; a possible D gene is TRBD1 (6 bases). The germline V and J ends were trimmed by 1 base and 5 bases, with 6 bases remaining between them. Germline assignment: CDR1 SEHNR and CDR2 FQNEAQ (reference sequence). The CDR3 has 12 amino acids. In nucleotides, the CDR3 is TGTGCCAGCAGCTTAGGGACAGACGAGCAGTACTTC. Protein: CASSLGTDEQYF. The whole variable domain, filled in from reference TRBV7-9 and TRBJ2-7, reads DTGVSQNPRHKITKRGQNVTFRCDPISEHNRLYWYRQTLGQGPEFLTYFQNEAQLEKSRLLSDRFSAERPKGSFSTLEIQRTEQGDSAMYLCASSLGTDEQYFGPGTRLTVT.

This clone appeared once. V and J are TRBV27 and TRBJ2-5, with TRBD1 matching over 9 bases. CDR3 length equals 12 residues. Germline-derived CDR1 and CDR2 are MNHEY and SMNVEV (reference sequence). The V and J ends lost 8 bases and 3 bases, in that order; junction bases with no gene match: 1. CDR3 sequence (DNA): TGTGCCAGCCGGGACAGGGAAGAGACCCAGTACTTC. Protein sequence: CASRDREETQYF.

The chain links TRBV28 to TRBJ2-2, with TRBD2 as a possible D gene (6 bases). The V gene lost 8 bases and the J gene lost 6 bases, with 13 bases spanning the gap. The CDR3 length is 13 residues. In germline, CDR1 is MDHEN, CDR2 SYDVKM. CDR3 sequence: CASRYREAGELFF. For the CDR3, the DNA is TGTGCCAGCCGGTATAGGGAGGCCGGGGAGCTGTTTTTT.

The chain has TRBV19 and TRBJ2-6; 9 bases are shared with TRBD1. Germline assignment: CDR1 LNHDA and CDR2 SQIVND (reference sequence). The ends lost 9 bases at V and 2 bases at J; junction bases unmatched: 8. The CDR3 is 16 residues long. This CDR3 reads CASPGQGDTGANVLTF. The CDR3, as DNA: TGTGCCAGCCCGGGACAGGGAGACACTGGGGCCAACGTCCTGACTTTC.

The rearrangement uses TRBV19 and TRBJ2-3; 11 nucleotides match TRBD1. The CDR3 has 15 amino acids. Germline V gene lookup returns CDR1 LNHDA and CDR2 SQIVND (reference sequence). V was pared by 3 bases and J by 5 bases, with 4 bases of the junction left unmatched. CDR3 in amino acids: CASSITGQGGDTQYF. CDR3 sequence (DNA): TGTGCCAGTAGTATCACGGGACAGGGGGGAGATACGCAGTATTTT.

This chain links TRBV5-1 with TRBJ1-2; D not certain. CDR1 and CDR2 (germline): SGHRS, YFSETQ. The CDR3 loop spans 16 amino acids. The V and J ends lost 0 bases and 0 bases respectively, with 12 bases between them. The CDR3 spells CASSLERTGANYGYTF. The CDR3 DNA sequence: TGCGCCAGCAGCTTGGAACGGACGGGAGCTAACTATGGCTACACCTTC.

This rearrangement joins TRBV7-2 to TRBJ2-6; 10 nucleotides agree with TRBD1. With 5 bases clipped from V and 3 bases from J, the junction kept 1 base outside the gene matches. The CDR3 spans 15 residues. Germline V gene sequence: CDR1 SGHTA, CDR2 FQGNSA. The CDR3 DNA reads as TGTGCCAGCAGCGGGGACAGGGGTGGGGCCAACGTCCTGACTTTC. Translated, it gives CASSGDRGGANVLTF. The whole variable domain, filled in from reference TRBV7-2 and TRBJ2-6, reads GAGVSQSPSNKVTEKGKDVELRCDPISGHTALYWYRQSLGQGLEFLIYFQGNSAPDKSGLPSDRFSAERTGGSVSTLTIQRTQQEDSAVYLCASSGDRGGANVLTFGAGSRLTVL.

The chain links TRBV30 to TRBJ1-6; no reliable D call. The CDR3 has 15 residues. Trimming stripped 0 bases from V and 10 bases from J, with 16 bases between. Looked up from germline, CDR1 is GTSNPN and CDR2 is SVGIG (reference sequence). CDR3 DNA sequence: TGTGCCTGGAGTGTAGGCGGGCCAGGAATGTCACCCCTCCACTTT. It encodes CAWSVGGPGMSPLHF.

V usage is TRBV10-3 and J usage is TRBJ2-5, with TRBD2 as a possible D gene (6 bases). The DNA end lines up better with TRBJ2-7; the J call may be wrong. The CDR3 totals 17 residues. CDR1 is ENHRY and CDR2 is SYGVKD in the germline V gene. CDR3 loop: CAISDSGVADGSYEQYF. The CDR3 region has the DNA TGTGCCATCAGTGATTCGGGGGTAGCGGACGGATCCTACGAGCAGTACTTC.

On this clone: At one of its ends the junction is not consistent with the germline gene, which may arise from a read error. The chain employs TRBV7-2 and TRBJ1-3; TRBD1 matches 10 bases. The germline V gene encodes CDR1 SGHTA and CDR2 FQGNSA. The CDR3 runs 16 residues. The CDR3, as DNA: TGTGCCAGCAGCCTAGCCGGGACAGGGGATAGGAACACCATATATTTT. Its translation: CASSLAGTGDRNTIYF.

Here the CDR3 reads CASNASGGAAPPTDTQYF. The CDR3 DNA is TGCGCCAGCAATGCTAGCGGGGGGGCTGCCCCTCCCACAGATACGCAGTATTTT. The chain is built from TRBV10-2 and TRBJ2-3, with TRBD2 matching over 12 bases. Germline CDR1 reads WSHSY; CDR2 reads SAAADI. CDR3 length: 18 residues. The V gene end was trimmed by 7 bases and the J gene end by 2 bases; junction bases not matched to a gene: 13.

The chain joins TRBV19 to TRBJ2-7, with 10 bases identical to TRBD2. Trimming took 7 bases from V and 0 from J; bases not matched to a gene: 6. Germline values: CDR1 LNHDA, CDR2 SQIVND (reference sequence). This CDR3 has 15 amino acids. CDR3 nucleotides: TGTGCCAGTACTCTATCTAGCGGGAGCTCCTACGAGCAGTACTTC. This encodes CASTLSSGSSYEQYF.

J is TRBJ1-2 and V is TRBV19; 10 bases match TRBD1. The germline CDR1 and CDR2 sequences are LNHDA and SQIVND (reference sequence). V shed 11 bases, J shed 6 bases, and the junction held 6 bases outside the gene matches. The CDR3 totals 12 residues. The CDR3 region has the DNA TGTGCCGTTGACAGGGGGCATAATGGCTACACCTTC. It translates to CAVDRGHNGYTF.